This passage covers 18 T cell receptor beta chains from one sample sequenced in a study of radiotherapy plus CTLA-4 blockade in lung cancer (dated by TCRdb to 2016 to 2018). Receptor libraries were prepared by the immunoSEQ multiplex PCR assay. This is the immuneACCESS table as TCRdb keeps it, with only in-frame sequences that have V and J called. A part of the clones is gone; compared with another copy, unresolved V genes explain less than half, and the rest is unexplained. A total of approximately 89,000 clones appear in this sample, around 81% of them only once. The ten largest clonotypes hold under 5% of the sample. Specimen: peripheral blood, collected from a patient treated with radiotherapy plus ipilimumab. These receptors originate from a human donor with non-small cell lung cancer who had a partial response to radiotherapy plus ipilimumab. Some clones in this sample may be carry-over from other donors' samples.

The CDR3 protein is CASSPPEGARFF. The CDR3, as DNA: TGCGCCAGCAGCCCACCGGAGGGCGCGCGGTTCTTC. The genes are TRBV4-1 and TRBJ2-1, with D possibly TRBD2 on 6 matching bases. Germline loops: CDR1 MGHRA, CDR2 YSYEKL. This CDR3 comprises 12 residues. V lost 4 bases, J lost 15 bases, and 16 bases lay in between.

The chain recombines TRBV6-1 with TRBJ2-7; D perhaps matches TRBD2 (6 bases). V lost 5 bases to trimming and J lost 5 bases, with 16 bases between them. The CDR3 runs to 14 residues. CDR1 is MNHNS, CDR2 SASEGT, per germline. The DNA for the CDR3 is TGTGCCAGCAGTTCAGGAGGGCCGAAGGACGAGCAGTACTTC. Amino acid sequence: CASSSGGPKDEQYF.

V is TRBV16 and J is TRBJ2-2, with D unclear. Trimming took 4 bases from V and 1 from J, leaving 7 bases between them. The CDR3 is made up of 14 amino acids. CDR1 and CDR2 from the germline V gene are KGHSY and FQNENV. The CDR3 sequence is CASSRSKNTGELFF. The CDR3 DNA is TGTGCCAGCAGCCGATCTAAGAACACCGGGGAGCTGTTTTTT. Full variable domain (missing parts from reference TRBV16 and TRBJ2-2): GEEVAQTPKHLVRGEGQKAKLYCAPIKGHSYVFWYQQVLKNEFKFLISFQNENVFDETGMPKERFSAKCLPNSPCSLEIQATKLEDSAVYFCASSRSKNTGELFFGEGSRLTVL.

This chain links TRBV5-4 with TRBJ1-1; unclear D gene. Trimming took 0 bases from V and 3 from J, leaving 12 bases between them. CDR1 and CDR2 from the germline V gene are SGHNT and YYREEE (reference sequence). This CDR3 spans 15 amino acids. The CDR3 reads CASSLVDWADTEAFF. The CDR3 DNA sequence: TGTGCCAGCAGCTTGGTAGATTGGGCCGACACTGAAGCTTTCTTT.

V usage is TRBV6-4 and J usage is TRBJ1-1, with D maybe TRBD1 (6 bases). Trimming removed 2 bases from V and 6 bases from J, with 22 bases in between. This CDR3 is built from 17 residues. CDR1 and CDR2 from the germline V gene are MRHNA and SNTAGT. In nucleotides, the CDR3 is TGTGCCAGCAGTGACACAGGGACAAATAAGGAGGTCGCTGAAGCTTTCTTT. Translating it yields CASSDTGTNKEVAEAFF.

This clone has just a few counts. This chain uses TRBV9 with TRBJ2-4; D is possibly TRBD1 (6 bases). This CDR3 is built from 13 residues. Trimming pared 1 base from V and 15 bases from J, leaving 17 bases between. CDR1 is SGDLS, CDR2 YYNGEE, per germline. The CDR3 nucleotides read TGTGCCAGCAGCGTAACTACCCAGGGGAGCCGGTACTTC. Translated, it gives CASSVTTQGSRYF. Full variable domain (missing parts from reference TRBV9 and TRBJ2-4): DSGVTQTPKHLITATGQRVTLRCSPRSGDLSVYWYQQSLDQGLQFLIQYYNGEERAKGNILERFSAQQFPDLHSELNLSSLELGDSALYFCASSVTTQGSRYFGAGTRLSVL.

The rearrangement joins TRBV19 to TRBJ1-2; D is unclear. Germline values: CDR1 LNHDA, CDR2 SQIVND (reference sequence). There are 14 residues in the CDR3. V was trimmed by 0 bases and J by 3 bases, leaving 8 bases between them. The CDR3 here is CASSIDSAHYGYTF. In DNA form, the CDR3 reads TGTGCCAGTAGTATAGACAGCGCCCACTATGGCTACACCTTC.

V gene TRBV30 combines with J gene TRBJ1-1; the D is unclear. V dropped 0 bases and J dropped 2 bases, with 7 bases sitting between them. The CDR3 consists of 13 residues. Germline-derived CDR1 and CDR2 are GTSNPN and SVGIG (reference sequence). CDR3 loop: CAWSVQANTEAFF. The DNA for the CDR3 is TGTGCCTGGAGTGTTCAGGCAAACACTGAAGCTTTCTTT.

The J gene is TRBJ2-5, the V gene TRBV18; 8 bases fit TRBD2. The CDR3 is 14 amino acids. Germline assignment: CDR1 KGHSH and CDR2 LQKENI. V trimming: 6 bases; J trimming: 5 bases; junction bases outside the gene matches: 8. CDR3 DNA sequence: TGTGCCAGCTCGCTTCGGGGGGGCCCCGAGACCCAGTACTTC. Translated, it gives CASSLRGGPETQYF.

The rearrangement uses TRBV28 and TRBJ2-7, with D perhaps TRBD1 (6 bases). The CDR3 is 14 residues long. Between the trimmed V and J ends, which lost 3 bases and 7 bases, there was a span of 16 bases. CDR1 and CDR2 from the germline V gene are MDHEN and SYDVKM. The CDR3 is CASSFGGSIGEQYF. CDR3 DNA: TGTGCCAGCAGTTTTGGGGGCAGTATCGGGGAGCAGTACTTC.

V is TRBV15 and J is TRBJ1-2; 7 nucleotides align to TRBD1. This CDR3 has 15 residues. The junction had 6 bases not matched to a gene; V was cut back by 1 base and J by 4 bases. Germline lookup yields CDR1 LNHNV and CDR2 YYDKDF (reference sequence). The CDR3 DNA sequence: TGTGCCACCAGCAGAGTCAGGGACAGTATCTATGGCTACACCTTC. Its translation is CATSRVRDSIYGYTF.

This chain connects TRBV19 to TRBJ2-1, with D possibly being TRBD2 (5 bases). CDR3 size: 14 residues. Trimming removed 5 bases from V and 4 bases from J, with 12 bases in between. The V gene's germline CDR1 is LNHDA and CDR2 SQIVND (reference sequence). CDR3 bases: TGTGCCAGTAGTCCCAGCGACTATTACAATGAGCAGTTCTTC. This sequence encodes CASSPSDYYNEQFF.

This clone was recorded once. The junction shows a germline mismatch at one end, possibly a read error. The CDR3 bases are TGTGCCAGCAGTAGACAGGCCTACGGGCAGTACTTC. Translating gives CASSRQAYGQYF. This chain links TRBV6-5 with TRBJ2-7, with a weak D call TRBD1 (6 bases). This CDR3 has 12 amino acids. Germline assignment: CDR1 MNHEY and CDR2 SVGAGI.

This CDR3 reads CASSLAPGYGYTF. CDR3 nucleotide sequence: TGTGCCAGCAGCTTAGCGCCCGGCTATGGCTACACCTTC. The V gene is TRBV7-9, the J gene TRBJ1-2; no reliable D call. This CDR3 is 13 amino acids long. Trimming cost V 0 bases and J 4 bases, with 6 bases left between them. Germline CDR1 reads SEHNR; CDR2 reads FQNEAQ (reference sequence).

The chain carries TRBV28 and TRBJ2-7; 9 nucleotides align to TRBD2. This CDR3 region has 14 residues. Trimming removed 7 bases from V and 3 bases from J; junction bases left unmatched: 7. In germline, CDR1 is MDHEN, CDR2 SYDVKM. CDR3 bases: TGTGCCAGCATTAAGGCAGCGGGGGGCTACGAGCAGTACTTC. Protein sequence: CASIKAAGGYEQYF.

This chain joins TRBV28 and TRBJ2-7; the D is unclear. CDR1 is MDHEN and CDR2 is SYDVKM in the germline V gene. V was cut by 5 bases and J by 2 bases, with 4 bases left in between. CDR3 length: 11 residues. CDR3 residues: CASSTTYEQYF. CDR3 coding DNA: TGTGCCAGCAGTACAACCTACGAGCAGTACTTC.

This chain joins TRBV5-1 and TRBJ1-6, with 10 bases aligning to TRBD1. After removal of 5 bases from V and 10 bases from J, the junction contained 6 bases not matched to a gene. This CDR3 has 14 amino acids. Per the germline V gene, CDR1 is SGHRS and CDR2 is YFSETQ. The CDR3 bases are TGCGCCAGCAGTACCGGGACAGGGGAATCACCCCTCCACTTT. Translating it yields CASSTGTGESPLHF.

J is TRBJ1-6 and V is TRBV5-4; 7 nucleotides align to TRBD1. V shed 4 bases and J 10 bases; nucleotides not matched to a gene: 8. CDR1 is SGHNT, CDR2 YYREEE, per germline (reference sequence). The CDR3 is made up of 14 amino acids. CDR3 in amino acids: CASSHGQAESPLHF. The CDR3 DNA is TGTGCCAGCAGCCACGGACAGGCAGAATCACCCCTCCACTTT.